One and the same sample provided the 18 T cell receptor beta chains below, sequenced in a study of T cell responses to AZD1222 COVID-19 vaccine (dated by TCRdb to the early 2020s). The library was produced with the immunoSEQ multiplex PCR assay. TCRdb stores this immuneACCESS table with in-frame sequences only. Part of the clones is absent; in the studies checked, under half of the shortfall reflects unresolved V genes, and no reason is known for the rest. The sample table records 60,000 to 80,000 clones; roughly 90% of these occur just once. 4.9% of the sample is taken by the ten largest. The time point label, read with the paper, signifies: baseline before first vaccination. The source material was peripheral blood, sampled on day 0 of AZD1222 vaccination. The receptors originated from an adult in good health.

This chain joins TRBV15 and TRBJ1-2; a weak D match, TRBD1 (5 bases). The V end was cut by 3 bases, the J end by 2 bases, with 13 bases between. This CDR3 region has 15 residues. Germline CDR1 and CDR2: LNHNV and YYDKDF (reference sequence). The CDR3: CATSRPSAGNYGYTF. In nucleotides, the CDR3 is TGTGCCACCAGCAGGCCCTCGGCAGGGAACTATGGCTACACCTTC.

This clone occurred a few times. The V and J genes are TRBV19 and TRBJ2-2, with 10 bases that match TRBD1. CDR1 LNHDA and CDR2 SQIVND come from the germline V gene (reference sequence). CDR3 length: 14 residues. Losses at the gene ends were 9 bases for V and 3 bases for J; bases not matched to a gene: 4. The CDR3 spells CASTDRGDTGELFF. The CDR3 region has the DNA TGTGCCAGCACGGACAGGGGGGACACCGGGGAGCTGTTTTTT.

This clone was counted a few times. V gene TRBV27 combines with J gene TRBJ1-5; 9 nucleotides line up with TRBD1. Germline V lookup: CDR1 MNHEY, CDR2 SMNVEV (reference sequence). The CDR3 runs to 16 residues. Germline trimming cut 6 bases from V and 6 bases from J; bases unmatched to any gene: 12. The CDR3 sequence: CASRGTGQGVGQPQHF. CDR3 coding DNA: TGTGCCAGCAGAGGGACGGGACAGGGAGTCGGTCAGCCCCAGCATTTT.

This chain connects TRBV2 to TRBJ2-5; tentative D call: TRBD2 (7 bases). Germline V gene sequence: CDR1 SNHLY, CDR2 FYNNEI. CDR3 length: 13 residues. The CDR3 nucleotides are TGTGGGTCCGGGGGGCCCTTCCAAGAGACCCAGTACTTC. Protein: CGSGGPFQETQYF.

The chain recombines TRBV2 with TRBJ1-5; possible D gene TRBD1, 5 bases. V lost 4 bases, J lost 2 bases, and 9 bases lay in between. This CDR3 region has 14 residues. Germline lookup yields CDR1 SNHLY and CDR2 FYNNEI. In DNA, the CDR3 is TGTGCCAGCAGTGCGACGGGGGGCAATCAGCCCCAGCATTTT. Amino acid sequence: CASSATGGNQPQHF.

CDR3 bases: TGTGCCAGCAGCTTATGGACCGGGACTAGCGGTGCCGGGGAGCTGTTTTTT. Translation: CASSLWTGTSGAGELFF. J is TRBJ2-2 and V is TRBV7-3, with TRBD2 matching 11 bases. The CDR3 has 17 amino acids. J was trimmed by 6 bases and V by 2 bases; bases with no gene match: 8. Looked up from germline, CDR1 is SGHTA and CDR2 is FQGTGA.

The V call is TRBV5-4, the J call TRBJ1-1, with D unresolved. The CDR3 has 12 amino acids. V lost 4 bases to trimming and J lost 3 bases, with 7 bases between them. Germline V gene sequence: CDR1 SGHNT, CDR2 YYREEE (reference sequence). The CDR3 sequence: CASSKPDTEAFF. The CDR3 coding sequence is TGTGCCAGCAGCAAACCCGACACTGAAGCTTTCTTT.

The chain couples TRBV14 to TRBJ2-4, with D tentatively TRBD1 (5 bases). The length of the CDR3 is 14 residues. The V end was cut by 4 bases, the J end by 7 bases, with 14 bases between. Germline lookup yields CDR1 SGHDN and CDR2 FVKESK. The CDR3 is CASSLRGSSNIQYF. The CDR3 region has the DNA TGTGCCAGCAGCCTTAGGGGCTCCTCCAACATTCAGTACTTC.

V is TRBV19 and J is TRBJ2-3, with D perhaps TRBD2 (6 bases). V lost 4 bases and J 0 bases, leaving 17 bases between the germline ends. Per the germline V gene, CDR1 is LNHDA and CDR2 is SQIVND (reference sequence). The CDR3 contains 17 residues. DNA of the CDR3: TGTGCCAGTAGTACTAAAATCGGGACTCCGAGCACAGATACGCAGTATTTT. Its protein is CASSTKIGTPSTDTQYF. Full variable domain (missing parts from reference TRBV19 and TRBJ2-3): DGGITQSPKYLFRKEGQNVTLSCEQNLNHDAMYWYRQDPGQGLRLIYYSQIVNDFQKGDIAEGYSVSREKKESFPLTVTSAQKNPTAFYLCASSTKIGTPSTDTQYFGPGTRLTVL.

The chain is built from TRBV5-4 and TRBJ1-5; D may be TRBD1 (5 bases). Germline CDR1 SGHNT, CDR2 YYREEE (reference sequence). The CDR3 loop spans 18 amino acids. V shed 4 bases and J shed 2 bases, with 22 bases lying between them. The chain's CDR3 is CASSIEGALRLGNQPQHF. The CDR3 region has the DNA TGTGCCAGCAGCATCGAAGGGGCGCTTAGGTTAGGCAATCAGCCCCAGCATTTT.

This clone was counted once. CDR3 sequence: CASSQELGASYNEQFF. As DNA, the CDR3 is TGCGCCAGCAGCCAAGAACTGGGGGCGAGCTACAATGAGCAGTTCTTC. V is TRBV4-1 and J is TRBJ2-1, with a tentative D call TRBD1 (6 bases). This CDR3 spans 16 amino acids. The germline CDR1 and CDR2 sequences are MGHRA and YSYEKL. V was clipped by 0 bases and J by 3 bases, with 12 bases between them.

The chain employs TRBV7-9 and TRBJ1-2; 8 positions match TRBD1. The CDR3 is 16 residues long. CDR1 is SEHNR, CDR2 FQNEAQ, per germline (reference sequence). Trimming removed 4 bases from V and 1 base from J; junction bases left unmatched: 8. This CDR3 reads CASSSTTTGVNYGYTF. The CDR3 DNA reads as TGTGCCAGCAGCTCAACCACGACAGGGGTTAACTATGGCTACACCTTC.

This clone was picked up one time. The chain is built from TRBV10-3 and TRBJ1-2, with D perhaps TRBD1 (6 bases). The CDR3 spans 15 residues. Trimming stripped 2 bases from V and 0 bases from J, with 10 bases between. Germline CDR1 is ENHRY and CDR2 is SYGVKD. This CDR3 reads CAISEGGGPNYGYTF. The CDR3 DNA reads as TGTGCCATCAGTGAGGGAGGGGGACCTAACTATGGCTACACCTTC.

As for this clone: At one end the junction does not follow the germline gene, possibly because of a read error. V usage is TRBV25-1 and J usage is TRBJ1-6; a weak D match, TRBD1 (5 bases). Germline CDR1 is MGHDK and CDR2 is SYGVNS. This CDR3 comprises 15 residues. CDR3 residues: CASSESGVYNSPLHF. CDR3 nucleotides: TGTGCCAGCAGCGAATCGGGGGTTTATAATTCACCCCTCCACTTT.

The chain carries TRBV7-2 and TRBJ2-7, with 11 positions matching TRBD2. The CDR3 is 14 amino acids. From germline, CDR1 is SGHTA and CDR2 FQGNSA. With 5 bases clipped from V and 3 bases from J, the junction kept 3 bases outside the gene matches. The CDR3 is CASSHTSGGYEQYF. The CDR3 DNA is TGTGCCAGCAGCCATACTAGCGGGGGCTACGAGCAGTACTTC.

CDR3 nucleotides: TGTGCCACTTCCGGACAGGGTCGTTCTAATTCACCCCTCCACTTT. Protein: CATSGQGRSNSPLHF. This sequence joins TRBV2 and TRBJ1-6, with TRBD1 identical over 8 bases. J lost 6 bases, V lost 10 bases, and 11 bases had no gene match. This CDR3 spans 15 amino acids. The germline CDR1 and CDR2 sequences are SNHLY and FYNNEI.

The chain carries TRBV15 and TRBJ2-6; D gene ambiguous. V was clipped by 3 bases and J by 0 bases, with 9 bases between them. Germline V gene sequence: CDR1 LNHNV, CDR2 YYDKDF (reference sequence). The CDR3 is 16 residues long. CDR3 in DNA: TGTGCCACCAGCAGGGAACAAGGCTCTGGGGCCAACGTCCTGACTTTC. Translating gives CATSREQGSGANVLTF.

The chain's CDR3 is CASYETEMNTEAFF. In nucleotides, the CDR3 is TGTGCCAGTTACGAGACAGAAATGAACACTGAAGCTTTCTTT. The V and J genes are TRBV19 and TRBJ1-1, with a tentative D call TRBD1 (5 bases). CDR3 size: 14 residues. The germline CDR1 and CDR2 sequences are LNHDA and SQIVND (reference sequence). The V gene lost 8 bases and the J gene lost 0 bases, with 13 bases spanning the gap.